This TCR beta chain comes out of a study of response to subunit inactivated influenza vaccine. CDR1 and CDR2 (germline): SGHRS, YFSETQ. The trim removed 4 bases at V and 5 bases at J, leaving 14 bases unmatched. There are 18 residues in the CDR3. This clonotype has more than one count but fewer than ten. Its antigen remains unidentified. Via MiXCR, TCRdb re-called the RT-PCR reads, giving one row per CDR3 protein. This table holds around 200,000 distinct CDR3 sequences, around 14% found once. Overall study findings and caveats: The study's authors posited that every seasonal influenza vaccination enlists few new T cells.

This TCR was sampled from a man aged 45-65 years who received an inactivated influenza vaccine. The chain uses TRBV5-1 and TRBJ2-1, with 11 bases aligning to TRBD2. This specimen consisted of CD8+ T cells sorted from PBMCs, obtained more than 4 days after vaccination. The CDR3 is CASSMLLAGARTHNEQFF. As DNA, the CDR3 is TGCGCCAGCAGCATGTTACTAGCGGGGGCCCGCACCCACAATGAGCAGTTCTTC.